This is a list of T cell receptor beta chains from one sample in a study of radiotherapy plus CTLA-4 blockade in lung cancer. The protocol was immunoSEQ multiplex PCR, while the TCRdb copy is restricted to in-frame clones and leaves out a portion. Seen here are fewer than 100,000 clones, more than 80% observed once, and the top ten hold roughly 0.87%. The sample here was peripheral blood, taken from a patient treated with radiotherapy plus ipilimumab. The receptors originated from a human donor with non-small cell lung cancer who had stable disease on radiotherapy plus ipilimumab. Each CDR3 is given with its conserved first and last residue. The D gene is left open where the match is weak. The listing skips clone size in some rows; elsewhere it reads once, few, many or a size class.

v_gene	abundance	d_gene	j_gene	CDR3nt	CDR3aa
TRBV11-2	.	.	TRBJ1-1	TGTGCCAGCAGCTTAGTACTGGCAGGGAACACTGAAGCTTTCTTT	CASSLVLAGNTEAFF
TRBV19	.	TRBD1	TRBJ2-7	TGTGCCAGTAGTACCGGGACAGGAGCATACGAGCAGTACTTC	CASSTGTGAYEQYF
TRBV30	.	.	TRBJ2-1	TGTGCCTGGAGTCGGCTACAGGCCTACAATGAGCAGTTCTTC	CAWSRLQAYNEQFF
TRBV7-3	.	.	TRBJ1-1	TGTGCCAGCAGCTTGGGACAGAACACTGAAGCTTTCTTT	CASSLGQNTEAFF
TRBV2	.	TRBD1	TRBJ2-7	TGTGCCAGCAGTAAGGACAGGTCCAGCTCCTACGAGCAGTACTTC	CASSKDRSSSYEQYF
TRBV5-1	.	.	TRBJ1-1	TGCGCCAGCAGCCCCGAAGTGCACACTGAAGCTTTCTTT	CASSPEVHTEAFF
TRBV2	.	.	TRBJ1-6	TGTGCCAGCAGTGAACGGGGCTCAGGGTCACCCCTCCACTTT	CASSERGSGSPLHF
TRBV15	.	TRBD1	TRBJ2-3	TGTGCCACCAGCAGAGTGGACAGGGGCACAGATACGCAGTATTTT	CATSRVDRGTDTQYF
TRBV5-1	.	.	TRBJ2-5	TGCGCCAGCAGCCCCCCCCAAGAGACCCAGTACTTC	CASSPPQETQYF
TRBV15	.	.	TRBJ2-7	TGTGCCACCAGCAGAGGGGGGGCAGGGTTCTACGAGCAGTACTTC	CATSRGGAGFYEQYF
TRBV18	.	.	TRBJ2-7	TGTGCCAGCTCACCAAATCACTCCAGGGGTCCCTACGAGCAGTACTTC	CASSPNHSRGPYEQYF
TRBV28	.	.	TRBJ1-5	TGTGCCAGCATCGGGGGGGCCCAGCCCCAGCATTTT	CASIGGAQPQHF
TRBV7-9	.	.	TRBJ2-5	TGTGCCAGCAGCTCCCCCTCGAGGGGGGGTGTGGAGACCCAGTACTTC	CASSSPSRGGVETQYF
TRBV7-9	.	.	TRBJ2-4	TGTGCCAGCAGCTCTCCGCTAGCCAAAAACATTCAGTACTTC	CASSSPLAKNIQYF
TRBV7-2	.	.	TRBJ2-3	TGTGCCAGCAGCTCCACCGCTGGTGGCACAGATACGCAGTATTTT	CASSSTAGGTDTQYF
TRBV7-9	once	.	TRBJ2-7	TGTGCCAGCAGCTTAAGTGGGTCGCAGGCAACCGAGCAGTACTTC	CASSLSGSQATEQYF
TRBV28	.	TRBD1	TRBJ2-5	TGTGCCAGCAGTTTCCCGGGACAGGGACAAGAGACCCAGTACTTC	CASSFPGQGQETQYF
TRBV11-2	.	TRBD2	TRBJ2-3	TGTGCCAGCAGCTTAAGGCTAGCGGGGGGGTTAACAGATACGCAGTATTTT	CASSLRLAGGLTDTQYF
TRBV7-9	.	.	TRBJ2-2	TGTGCCAGCAGCCTTGAGGGGAACACCGGGGAGCTGTTTTTT	CASSLEGNTGELFF
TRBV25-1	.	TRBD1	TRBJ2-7	TGTGCCAGCAACCAACAGGGGGCGGCCGAGCAGTACTTC	CASNQQGAAEQYF
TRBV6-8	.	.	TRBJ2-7	TGTGCCAGCACTCAAACCGACAGGTCGGGCGTCGAGCAGTACTTC	CASTQTDRSGVEQYF
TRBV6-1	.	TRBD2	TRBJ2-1	TGTGCCAGCAGGGCGGGGGGTATTTACAATGAGCAGTTCTTC	CASRAGGIYNEQFF
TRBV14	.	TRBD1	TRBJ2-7	TGTGCCAGCAGCCAGTCCGGGACAGTGACCTACGAGCAGTACTTC	CASSQSGTVTYEQYF
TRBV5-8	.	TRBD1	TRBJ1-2	TGTGCCAGCACCCTTGGGGACAGGACAGGGAACTATGGCTACACCTTC	CASTLGDRTGNYGYTF
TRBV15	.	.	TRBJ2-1	TGTGCCACCAGCAGAGATCCAGGGACGAATGAGCAGTTCTTC	CATSRDPGTNEQFF
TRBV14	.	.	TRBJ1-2	TGTGCCAGCAGCTCCTGGGGGGCCGTCCTTGGCTACACCTTC	CASSSWGAVLGYTF
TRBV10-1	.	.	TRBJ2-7	TGCGCCAGCAGTGCTGGGACGTCCTCCTACGAGCAGTACTTC	CASSAGTSSYEQYF
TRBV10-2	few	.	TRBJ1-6	TGCGCCAGCCTGGGGGGGACCCCAAATTCACCCCTCCACTTT	CASLGGTPNSPLHF
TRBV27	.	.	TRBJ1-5	TGTGCCAGCAGTTTAAGGGAGCGCAATCAGCCCCAGCATTTT	CASSLRERNQPQHF
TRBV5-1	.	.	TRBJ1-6	TGCGCCAGCAGCGCGGGGTCGATACAGGGATCCTCACCCCTCCACTTT	CASSAGSIQGSSPLHF
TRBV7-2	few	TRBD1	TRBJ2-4	TGTGCCAGCAGCTTAGCGACAGGGGTTACAAACATTCAGTACTTC	CASSLATGVTNIQYF
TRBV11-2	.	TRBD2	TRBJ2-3	TGTGCCAGCAGCTTAAGGATTCTCGGTAGCGGGGGGGCAGATACGCAGTATTTT	CASSLRILGSGGADTQYF
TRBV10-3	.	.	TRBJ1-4	TGTGCCATCAGTGAGGGGGCAACTAATGAAAAACTGTTTTTT	CAISEGATNEKLFF